The T cell receptor beta chain under discussion was sequenced for a study of T cell responses to AZD1222 COVID-19 vaccine. Notes on this clone: Antigen: not known.

The method was immunoSEQ multiplex PCR; TCRdb's version includes in-frame clones alone and lacks a portion of them. The sample contains about 140,000 clones, roughly nine tenths of which appear only once. Germline-derived CDR1 and CDR2 are SGDLS and YYNGEE. V shed 5 bases and J 3 bases; nucleotides not matched to a gene: 4. This CDR3 is 14 amino acids long. Study-level points and caveats: Most donors were white British and more were female, and clonal diversity was possibly underestimated.

The chain links TRBV9 to TRBJ1-5; 8 positions agree with TRBD1. The source is an adult in good health. Specimen: peripheral blood, collected on day 0 of AZD1222 vaccination. The CDR3 protein is CASSGTGYNQPQHF. The CDR3 DNA is TGTGCCAGCAGTGGGACAGGCTACAATCAGCCCCAGCATTTT.